Listed below are T cell receptor beta chains from one sample, sequenced in a study of spatial heterogeneity in lung cancer. TCRdb redid the calling of the 5' RACE reads with MiXCR, one entry per CDR3 protein. This sample yields some 9,300 distinct CDR3 sequences, of which roughly half are seen a single time; 28% belongs to the top ten. Source: lung tumor tissue, taken at surgery. The receptor source for this set is a female donor with early-stage non-small cell lung cancer. CDR3s include the opening cysteine and the closing phenylalanine or tryptophan. The D gene is left open where the match is weak. Part of the rows lack a size; the others show once, few, many or a class for expanded clones.

D: .; size: few; J: TRBJ1-5; V: TRBV12-5; CDR3: CASGPGVRQPQHF; DNA: TGTGCTAGTGGTCCGGGGGTTAGGCAGCCCCAGCATTTT
D: .; size: few; J: TRBJ1-3; V: TRBV7-3; CDR3: CASSPGLGSSGNTIYF; DNA: TGTGCCAGCAGCCCAGGGCTGGGGAGCTCTGGAAACACCATATATTTT
D: .; size: once; J: TRBJ2-7; V: TRBV7-2; CDR3: CASSLGQAYSYEQYF; DNA: TGTGCCAGCAGCTTAGGACAGGCCTACTCCTACGAGCAGTACTTC
D: .; size: .; J: TRBJ1-2; V: TRBV11-2; CDR3: CASSLYFGGRGDYGYTF; DNA: TGTGCCAGCAGCTTATACTTCGGGGGTAGAGGCGACTATGGCTACACCTTC
D: .; size: few; J: TRBJ1-5; V: TRBV4-2; CDR3: CASSLGLDPGGNQPQHF; DNA: TGTGCCAGCAGCTTAGGACTAGACCCTGGGGGCAATCAGCCCCAGCATTTT
D: .; size: .; J: TRBJ2-5; V: TRBV4-2; CDR3: CASSQEFTGTQKETQYF; DNA: TGTGCCAGCAGCCAAGAATTTACGGGGACACAAAAAGAGACCCAGTACTTC
D: .; size: few; J: TRBJ2-3; V: TRBV14; CDR3: CASSQGWTDTQYF; DNA: TGTGCCAGCAGCCAAGGTTGGACAGATACGCAGTATTTT
D: TRBD1; size: .; J: TRBJ2-7; V: TRBV5-1; CDR3: CASSSEYGQGIQYF; DNA: TGCGCCAGCAGCTCGGAGTACGGACAGGGGATCCAGTACTTC
D: TRBD1; size: .; J: TRBJ2-5; V: TRBV5-4; CDR3: CASSSGTGSKETQYF; DNA: TGTGCCAGCAGCTCCGGGACAGGTAGCAAAGAGACCCAGTACTTC
D: TRBD1; size: .; J: TRBJ2-3; V: TRBV7-2; CDR3: CASSPGQGATDTQYF; DNA: TGTGCCAGCAGCCCGGGACAGGGGGCCACAGATACGCAGTATTTT